This T cell receptor (beta chain) was sequenced during a study of technical replicates of blood from a handful of donors. Trimming shortened V by 5 bases and J by 4 bases, and 23 bases separated the two germline ends. The CDR3 consists of 18 residues. Germline-derived CDR1 and CDR2 are SGHTA and FQGTGA. Generated by immunoSEQ multiplex PCR, the TCRdb table keeps only in-frame clones and is missing some. Of 60,000 to 80,000 clones in the sample, 70% to 90% were seen once. The receptor's source is a human donor in good health. Some clones in this sample may be carry-over from other donors' samples. Sequencing used PBMCs. This rearrangement joins TRBV7-3 to TRBJ2-2; maybe TRBD1 (5 bases). Here the CDR3 reads CASSPGPRAGWGTGELFF. In nucleotides, the CDR3 is TGTGCCAGCAGCCCCGGCCCCCGGGCAGGGTGGGGCACCGGGGAGCTGTTTTTT.